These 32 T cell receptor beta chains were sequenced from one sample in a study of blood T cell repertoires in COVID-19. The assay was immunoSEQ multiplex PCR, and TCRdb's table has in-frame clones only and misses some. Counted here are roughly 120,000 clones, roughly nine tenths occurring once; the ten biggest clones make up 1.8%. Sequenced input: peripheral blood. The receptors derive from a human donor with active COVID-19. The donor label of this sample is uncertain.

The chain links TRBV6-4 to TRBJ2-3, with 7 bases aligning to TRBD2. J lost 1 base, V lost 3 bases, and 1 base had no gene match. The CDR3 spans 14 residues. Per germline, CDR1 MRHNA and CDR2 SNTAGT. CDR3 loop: CASSERGGTDTQYF. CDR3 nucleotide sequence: TGTGCCAGCAGTGAACGGGGGGGCACAGATACGCAGTATTTT.

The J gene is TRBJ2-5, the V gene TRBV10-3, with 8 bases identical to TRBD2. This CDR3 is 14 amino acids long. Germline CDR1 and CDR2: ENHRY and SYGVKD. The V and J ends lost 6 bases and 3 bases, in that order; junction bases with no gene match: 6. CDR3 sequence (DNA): TGTGCCATCAGGCGGGGGGAGGGTGAAGAGACCCAGTACTTC. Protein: CAIRRGEGEETQYF.

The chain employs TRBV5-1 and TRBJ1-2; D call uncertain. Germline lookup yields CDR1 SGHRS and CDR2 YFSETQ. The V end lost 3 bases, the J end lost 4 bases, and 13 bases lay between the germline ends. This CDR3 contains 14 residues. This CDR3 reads CASSSQAGVYGYTF. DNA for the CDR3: TGCGCCAGCAGCTCCCAAGCGGGAGTCTATGGCTACACCTTC.

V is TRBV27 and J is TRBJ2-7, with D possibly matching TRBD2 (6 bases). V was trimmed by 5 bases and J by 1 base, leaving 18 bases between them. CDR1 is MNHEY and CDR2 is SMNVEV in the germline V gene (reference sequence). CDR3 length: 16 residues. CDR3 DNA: TGTGCCAGCAGTCCGACCGCGGGACTCCCTTCCTACGAGCAGTACTTC. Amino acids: CASSPTAGLPSYEQYF.

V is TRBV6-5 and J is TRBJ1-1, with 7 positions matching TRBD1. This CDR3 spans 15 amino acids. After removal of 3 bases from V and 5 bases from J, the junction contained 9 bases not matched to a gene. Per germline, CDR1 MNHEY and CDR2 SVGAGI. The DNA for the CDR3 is TGTGCCAGCAGTTATACGGACAGGCTGAGTACTGAAGCTTTCTTT. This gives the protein CASSYTDRLSTEAFF.

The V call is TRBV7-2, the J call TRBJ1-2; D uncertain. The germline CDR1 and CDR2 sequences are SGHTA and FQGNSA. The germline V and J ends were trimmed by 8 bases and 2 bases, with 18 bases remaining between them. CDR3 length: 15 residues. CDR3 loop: CASFVGGARNYGYTF. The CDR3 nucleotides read TGTGCCAGCTTTGTTGGAGGTGCGCGCAACTATGGCTACACCTTC.

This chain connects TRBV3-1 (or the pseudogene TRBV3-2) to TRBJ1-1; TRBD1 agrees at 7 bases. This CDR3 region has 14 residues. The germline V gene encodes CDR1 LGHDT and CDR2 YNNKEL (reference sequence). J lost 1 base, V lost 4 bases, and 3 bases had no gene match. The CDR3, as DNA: TGTGCCAGCAGCCTGGGACAGAAGAACACTGAAGCTTTCTTT. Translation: CASSLGQKNTEAFF.

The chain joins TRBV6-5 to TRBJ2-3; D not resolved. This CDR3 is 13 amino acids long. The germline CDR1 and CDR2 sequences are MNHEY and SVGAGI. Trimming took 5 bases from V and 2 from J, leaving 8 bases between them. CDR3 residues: CASSTYSTDTQYF. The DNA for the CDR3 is TGTGCCAGCAGTACCTATTCCACAGATACGCAGTATTTT.

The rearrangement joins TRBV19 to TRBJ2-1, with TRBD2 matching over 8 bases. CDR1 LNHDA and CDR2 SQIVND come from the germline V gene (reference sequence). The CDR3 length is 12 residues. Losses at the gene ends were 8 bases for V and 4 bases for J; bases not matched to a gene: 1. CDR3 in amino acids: CASRGGYNEQFF. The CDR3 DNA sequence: TGTGCCAGTCGCGGGGGGTACAATGAGCAGTTCTTC.

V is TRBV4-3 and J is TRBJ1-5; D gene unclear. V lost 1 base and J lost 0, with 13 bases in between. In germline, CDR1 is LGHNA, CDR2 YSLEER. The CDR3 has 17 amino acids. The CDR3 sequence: CASSQVLDSYSNQPQHF. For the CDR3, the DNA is TGCGCCAGCAGCCAAGTTCTGGACTCGTATAGCAATCAGCCCCAGCATTTT.

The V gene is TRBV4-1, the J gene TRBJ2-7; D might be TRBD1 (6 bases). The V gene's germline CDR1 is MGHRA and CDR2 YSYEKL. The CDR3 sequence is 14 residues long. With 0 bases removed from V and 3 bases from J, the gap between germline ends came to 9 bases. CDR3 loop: CASSQEHRDYEQYF. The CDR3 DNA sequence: TGCGCCAGCAGCCAAGAACACAGGGACTACGAGCAGTACTTC.

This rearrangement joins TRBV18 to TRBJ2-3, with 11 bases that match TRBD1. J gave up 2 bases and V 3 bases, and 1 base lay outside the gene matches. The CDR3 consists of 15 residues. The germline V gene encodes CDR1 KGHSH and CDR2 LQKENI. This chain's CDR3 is CASSPGQGVTDTQYF. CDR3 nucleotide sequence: TGTGCCAGCTCACCGGGACAGGGGGTCACAGATACGCAGTATTTT.

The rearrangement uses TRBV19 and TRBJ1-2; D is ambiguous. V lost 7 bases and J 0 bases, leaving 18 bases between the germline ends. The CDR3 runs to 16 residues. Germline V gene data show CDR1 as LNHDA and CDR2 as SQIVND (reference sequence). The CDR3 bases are TGTGCCAGTAAGGACGGCAGCGGTCCCACTAACTATGGCTACACCTTC. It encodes CASKDGSGPTNYGYTF.

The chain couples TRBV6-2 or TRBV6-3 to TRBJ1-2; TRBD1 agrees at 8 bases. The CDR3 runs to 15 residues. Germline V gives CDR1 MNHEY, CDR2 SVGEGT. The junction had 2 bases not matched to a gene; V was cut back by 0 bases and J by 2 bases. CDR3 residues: CASSYSNRGNYGYTF. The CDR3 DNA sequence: TGTGCCAGCAGTTACTCGAACAGGGGGAACTATGGCTACACCTTC.

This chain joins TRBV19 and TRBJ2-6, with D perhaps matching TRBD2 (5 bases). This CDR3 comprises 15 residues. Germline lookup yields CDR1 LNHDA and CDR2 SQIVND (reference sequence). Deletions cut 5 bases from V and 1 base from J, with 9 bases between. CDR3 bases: TGTGCCAGTAGTCCGTGGGAGTCTGGGGCCAACGTCCTGACTTTC. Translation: CASSPWESGANVLTF. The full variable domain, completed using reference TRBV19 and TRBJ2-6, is DGGITQSPKYLFRKEGQNVTLSCEQNLNHDAMYWYRQDPGQGLRLIYYSQIVNDFQKGDIAEGYSVSREKKESFPLTVTSAQKNPTAFYLCASSPWESGANVLTFGAGSRLTVL.

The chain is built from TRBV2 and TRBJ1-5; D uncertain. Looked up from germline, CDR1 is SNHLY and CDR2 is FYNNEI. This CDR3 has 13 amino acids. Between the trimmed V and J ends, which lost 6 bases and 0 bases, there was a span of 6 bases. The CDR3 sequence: CASRGGSNQPQHF. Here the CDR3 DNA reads TGTGCCAGCAGGGGAGGTAGCAATCAGCCCCAGCATTTT.

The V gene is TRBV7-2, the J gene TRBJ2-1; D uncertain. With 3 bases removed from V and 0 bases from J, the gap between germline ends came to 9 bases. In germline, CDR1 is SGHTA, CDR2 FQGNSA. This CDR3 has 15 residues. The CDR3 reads CASSFSTSSYNEQFF. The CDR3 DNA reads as TGTGCCAGCAGCTTCTCCACGAGCTCCTACAATGAGCAGTTCTTC.

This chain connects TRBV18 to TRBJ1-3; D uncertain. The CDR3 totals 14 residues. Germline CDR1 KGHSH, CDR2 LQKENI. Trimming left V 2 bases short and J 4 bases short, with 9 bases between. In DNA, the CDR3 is TGTGCCAGCTCACCATATAGCCAAGGAAACACCATATATTTT. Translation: CASSPYSQGNTIYF.

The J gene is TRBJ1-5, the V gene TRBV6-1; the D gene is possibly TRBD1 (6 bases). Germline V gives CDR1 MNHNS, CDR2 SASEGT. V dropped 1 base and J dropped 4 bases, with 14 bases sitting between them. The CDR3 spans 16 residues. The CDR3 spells CASSEVWGGTNQPQHF. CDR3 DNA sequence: TGTGCCAGCAGTGAAGTATGGGGAGGGACAAATCAGCCCCAGCATTTT.

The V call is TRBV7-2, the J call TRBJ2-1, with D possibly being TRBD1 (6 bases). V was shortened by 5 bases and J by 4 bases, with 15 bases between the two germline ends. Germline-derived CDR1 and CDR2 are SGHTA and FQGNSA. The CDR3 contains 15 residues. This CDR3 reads CASSAGQGTYNEQFF. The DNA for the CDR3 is TGTGCCAGCAGCGCCGGGCAGGGGACGTACAATGAGCAGTTCTTC.

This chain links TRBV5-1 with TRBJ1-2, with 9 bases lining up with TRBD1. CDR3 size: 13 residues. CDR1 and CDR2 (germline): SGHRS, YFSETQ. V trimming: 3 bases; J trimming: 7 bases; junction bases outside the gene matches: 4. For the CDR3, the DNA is TGCGCCAGCAGCTGGGACAGGGTCTCTGGCTACACCTTC. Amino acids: CASSWDRVSGYTF.

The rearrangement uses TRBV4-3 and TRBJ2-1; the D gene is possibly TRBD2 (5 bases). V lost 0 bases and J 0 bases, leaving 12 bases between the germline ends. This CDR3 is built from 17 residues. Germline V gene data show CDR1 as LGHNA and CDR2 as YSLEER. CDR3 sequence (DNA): TGCGCCAGCAGCCAAGATCCTAGCCACCTCTCCTACAATGAGCAGTTCTTC. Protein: CASSQDPSHLSYNEQFF.

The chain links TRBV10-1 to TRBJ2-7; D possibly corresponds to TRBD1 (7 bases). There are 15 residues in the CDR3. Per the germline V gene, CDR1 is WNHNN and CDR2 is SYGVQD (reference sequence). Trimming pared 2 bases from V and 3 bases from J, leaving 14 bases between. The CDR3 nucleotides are TGCGCCAGCAGTGAGAAGACAGGGAGGCTCTACGAGCAGTACTTC. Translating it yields CASSEKTGRLYEQYF.

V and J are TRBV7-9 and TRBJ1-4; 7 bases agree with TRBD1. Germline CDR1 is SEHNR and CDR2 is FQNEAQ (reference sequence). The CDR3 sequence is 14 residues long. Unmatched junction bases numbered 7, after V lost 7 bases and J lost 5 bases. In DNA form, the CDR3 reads TGTGCCAGCAATTGGGACAGACAAAATGAAAAACTGTTTTTT. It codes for CASNWDRQNEKLFF.

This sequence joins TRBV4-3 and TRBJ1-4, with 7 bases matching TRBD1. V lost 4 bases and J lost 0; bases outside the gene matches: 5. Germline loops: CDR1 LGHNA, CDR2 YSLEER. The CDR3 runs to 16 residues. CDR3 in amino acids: CASSPGQLATNEKLFF. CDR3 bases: TGCGCCAGCAGCCCGGGACAGCTTGCAACTAATGAAAAACTGTTTTTT.

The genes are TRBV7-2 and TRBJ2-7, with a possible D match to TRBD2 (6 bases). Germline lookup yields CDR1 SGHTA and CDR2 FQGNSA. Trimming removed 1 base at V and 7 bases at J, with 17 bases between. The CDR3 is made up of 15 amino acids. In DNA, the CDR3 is TGTGCCAGCAGCTTAGGGGGCGGGAAGATTGGTGAGCAGTACTTC. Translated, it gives CASSLGGGKIGEQYF.

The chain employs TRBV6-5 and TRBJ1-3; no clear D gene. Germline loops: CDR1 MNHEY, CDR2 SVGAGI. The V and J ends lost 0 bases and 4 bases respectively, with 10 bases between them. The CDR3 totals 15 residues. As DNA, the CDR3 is TGTGCCAGCAGTTACTCCCGTCTTATAGGAAACACCATATATTTT. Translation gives CASSYSRLIGNTIYF.

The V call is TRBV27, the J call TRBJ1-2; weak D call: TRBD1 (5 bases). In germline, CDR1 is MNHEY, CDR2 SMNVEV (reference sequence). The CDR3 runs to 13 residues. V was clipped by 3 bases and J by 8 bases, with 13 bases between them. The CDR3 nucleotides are TGTGCCAGCAGTTTGGGGGGTGGGGGGGGCTACACCTTC. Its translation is CASSLGGGGGYTF.

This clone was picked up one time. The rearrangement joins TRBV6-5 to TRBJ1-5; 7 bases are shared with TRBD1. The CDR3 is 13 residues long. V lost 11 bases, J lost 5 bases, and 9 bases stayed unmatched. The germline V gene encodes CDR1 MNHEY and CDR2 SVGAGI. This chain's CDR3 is CACTGQWDQPQHF. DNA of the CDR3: TGTGCCTGCACGGGACAGTGGGATCAGCCCCAGCATTTT.

The CDR3 DNA is TGCAGCGTTTCGGGACAGGGGGCTGGCTACACCTTC. Translating gives CSVSGQGAGYTF. The V call is TRBV29-1, the J call TRBJ1-2; the match to TRBD1 covers 12 bases. Germline V gene lookup returns CDR1 SQVTM and CDR2 ANQGSEA. The ends lost 5 bases at V and 7 bases at J; junction bases unmatched: 2. The CDR3 runs to 12 residues.

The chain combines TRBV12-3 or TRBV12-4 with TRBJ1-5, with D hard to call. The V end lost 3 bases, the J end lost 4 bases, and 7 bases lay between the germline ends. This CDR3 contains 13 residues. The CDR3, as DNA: TGTGCCAGCAGTTTCCGGGAGAATCAGCCCCAGCATTTT. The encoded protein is CASSFRENQPQHF.

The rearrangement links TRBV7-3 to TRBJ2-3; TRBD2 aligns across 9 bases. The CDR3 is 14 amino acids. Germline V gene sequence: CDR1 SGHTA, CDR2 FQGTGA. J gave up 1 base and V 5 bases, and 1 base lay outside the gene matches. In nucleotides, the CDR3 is TGTGCCAGCAGCCGGACTAGCGGCACAGATACGCAGTATTTT. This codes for CASSRTSGTDTQYF.